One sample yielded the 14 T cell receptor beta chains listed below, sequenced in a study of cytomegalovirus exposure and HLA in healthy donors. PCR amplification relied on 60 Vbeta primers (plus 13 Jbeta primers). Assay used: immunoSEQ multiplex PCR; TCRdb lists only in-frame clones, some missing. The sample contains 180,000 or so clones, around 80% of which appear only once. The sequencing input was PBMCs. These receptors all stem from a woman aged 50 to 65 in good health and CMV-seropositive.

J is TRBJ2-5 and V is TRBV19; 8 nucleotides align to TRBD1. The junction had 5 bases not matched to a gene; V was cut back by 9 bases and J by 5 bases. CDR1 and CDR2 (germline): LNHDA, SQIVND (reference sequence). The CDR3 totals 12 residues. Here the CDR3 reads CASRAGGETQYF. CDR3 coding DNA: TGTGCCAGCCGGGCAGGGGGCGAGACCCAGTACTTC.

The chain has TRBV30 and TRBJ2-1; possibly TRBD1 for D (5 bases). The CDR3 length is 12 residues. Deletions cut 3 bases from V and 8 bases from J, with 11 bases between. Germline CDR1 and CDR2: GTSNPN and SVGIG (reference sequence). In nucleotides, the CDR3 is TGTGCCTGGAGCTACAGGTTCCATGAGCAGTTCTTC. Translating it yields CAWSYRFHEQFF.

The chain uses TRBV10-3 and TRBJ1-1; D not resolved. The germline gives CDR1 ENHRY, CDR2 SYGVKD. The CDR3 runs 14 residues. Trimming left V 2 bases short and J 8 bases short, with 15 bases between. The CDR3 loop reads CAISEVVSQAEAFF. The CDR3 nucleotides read TGTGCCATCAGTGAGGTCGTATCGCAGGCCGAAGCTTTCTTT.

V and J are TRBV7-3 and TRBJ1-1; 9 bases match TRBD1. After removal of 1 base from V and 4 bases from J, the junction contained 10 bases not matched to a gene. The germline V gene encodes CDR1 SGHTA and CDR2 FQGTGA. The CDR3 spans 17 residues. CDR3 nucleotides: TGTGCCAGCAGCTTAAGGGGGACGACAGGGGGGGCCACTGAAGCTTTCTTT. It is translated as CASSLRGTTGGATEAFF. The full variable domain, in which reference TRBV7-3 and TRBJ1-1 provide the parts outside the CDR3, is GAGVSQTPSNKVTEKGKYVELRCDPISGHTALYWYRQSLGQGPEFLIYFQGTGAADDSGLPNDRFFAVRPEGSVSTLKIQRTERGDSAVYLCASSLRGTTGGATEAFFGQGTRLTVV.

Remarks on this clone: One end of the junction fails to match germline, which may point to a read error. The CDR3 loop is CSSSPRTGENYGYTF. The CDR3 coding sequence is TGTTCCAGCAGCCCGAGGACAGGCGAAAACTATGGCTACACCTTC. The chain recombines TRBV7-9 with TRBJ1-2; 7 nucleotides align to TRBD1. This CDR3 comprises 15 residues. The V gene's germline CDR1 is SEHNR and CDR2 FQNEAQ (reference sequence).

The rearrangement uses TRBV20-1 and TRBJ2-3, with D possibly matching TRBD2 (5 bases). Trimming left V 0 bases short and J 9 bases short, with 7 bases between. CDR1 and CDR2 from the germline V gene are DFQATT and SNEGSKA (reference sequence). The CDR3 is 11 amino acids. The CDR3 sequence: CSARERGTQYF. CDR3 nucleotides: TGCAGTGCTAGAGAAAGAGGGACGCAGTATTTT.

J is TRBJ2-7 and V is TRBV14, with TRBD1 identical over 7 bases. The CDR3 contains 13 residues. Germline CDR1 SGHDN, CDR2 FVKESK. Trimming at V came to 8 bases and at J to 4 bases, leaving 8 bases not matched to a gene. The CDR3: CASDRVSWYEQYF. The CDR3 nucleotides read TGTGCCAGCGACAGGGTGAGTTGGTACGAGCAGTACTTC.

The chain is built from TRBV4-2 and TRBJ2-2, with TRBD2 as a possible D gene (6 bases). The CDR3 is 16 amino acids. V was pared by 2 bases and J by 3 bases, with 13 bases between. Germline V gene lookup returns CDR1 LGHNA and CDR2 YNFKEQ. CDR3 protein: CASSQPGGTYTGELFF. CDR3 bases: TGTGCCAGCAGCCAACCCGGGGGAACCTACACCGGGGAGCTGTTTTTT.

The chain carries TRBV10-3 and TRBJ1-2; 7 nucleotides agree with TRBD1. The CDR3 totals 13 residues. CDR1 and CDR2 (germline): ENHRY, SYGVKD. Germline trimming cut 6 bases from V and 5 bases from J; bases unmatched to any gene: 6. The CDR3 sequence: CAIRSQGTYGYTF. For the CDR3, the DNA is TGTGCCATCAGATCACAGGGGACTTATGGCTACACCTTC.

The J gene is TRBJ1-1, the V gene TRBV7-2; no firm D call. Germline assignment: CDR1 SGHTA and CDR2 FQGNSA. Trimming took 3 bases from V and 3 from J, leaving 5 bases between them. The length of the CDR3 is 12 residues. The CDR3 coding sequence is TGTGCCAGCAGCTTCGGGGACACTGAAGCTTTCTTT. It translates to CASSFGDTEAFF.

CDR3 protein: CASSFSKLNTQYF. The CDR3 DNA sequence: TGTGCCAGCAGCTTTAGTAAGCTAAATACGCAGTATTTT. The chain uses TRBV13 and TRBJ2-3; unclear D gene. V dropped 3 bases and J dropped 7 bases, with 11 bases sitting between them. Germline V gene data show CDR1 as PRHDT and CDR2 as FYEKMQ (reference sequence). This CDR3 spans 13 amino acids.

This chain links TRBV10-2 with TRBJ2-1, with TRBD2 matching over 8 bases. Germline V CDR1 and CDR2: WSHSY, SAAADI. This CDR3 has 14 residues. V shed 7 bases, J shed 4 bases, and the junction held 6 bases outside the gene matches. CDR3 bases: TGCGCCAGCACCGATGCGGGGGGATACAATGAGCAGTTCTTC. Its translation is CASTDAGGYNEQFF.

CDR3 nucleotide sequence: TGTGCCAGCAGATTACAGGGGGCGACCACAGATACGCAGTATTTT. This gives the protein CASRLQGATTDTQYF. The rearrangement uses TRBV2 and TRBJ2-3; 9 positions agree with TRBD1. This CDR3 spans 15 amino acids. Germline loops: CDR1 SNHLY, CDR2 FYNNEI. With 6 bases clipped from V and 2 bases from J, the junction kept 6 bases outside the gene matches.

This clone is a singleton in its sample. The CDR3 DNA follows: TGTGCCAGCTCACCCCGTCCAGGGGGCAATGACGAGCAGTACTTC. It yields the protein CASSPRPGGNDEQYF. This sequence joins TRBV18 and TRBJ2-7, with 8 nucleotides matching TRBD1. The germline V gene has CDR1 KGHSH and CDR2 LQKENI. Losses at the gene ends were 3 bases for V and 5 bases for J; bases not matched to a gene: 9. This CDR3 region has 15 residues.